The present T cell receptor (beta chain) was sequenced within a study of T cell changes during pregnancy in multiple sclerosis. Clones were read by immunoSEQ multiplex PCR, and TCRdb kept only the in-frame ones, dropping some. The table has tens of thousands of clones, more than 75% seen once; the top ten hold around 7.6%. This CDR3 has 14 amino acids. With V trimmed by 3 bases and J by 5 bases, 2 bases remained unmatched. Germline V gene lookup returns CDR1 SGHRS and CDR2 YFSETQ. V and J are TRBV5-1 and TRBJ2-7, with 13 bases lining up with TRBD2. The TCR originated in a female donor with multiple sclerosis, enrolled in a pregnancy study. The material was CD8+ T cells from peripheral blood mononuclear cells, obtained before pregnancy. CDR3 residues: CASSWTSGSNEQYF. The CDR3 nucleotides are TGCGCCAGCAGCTGGACTAGCGGGAGCAACGAGCAGTACTTC. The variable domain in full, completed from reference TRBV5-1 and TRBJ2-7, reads KAGVTQTPRYLIKTRGQQVTLSCSPISGHRSVSWYQQTPGQGLQFLFEYFSETQRNKGNFPGRFSGRQFSNSRSEMNVSTLELGDSALYLCASSWTSGSNEQYFGPGTRLTVT.